These 11 T cell receptor beta chains were all obtained from the same sample, sequenced in a study of T cells after yellow fever vaccination. TCRdb re-called the 5' RACE reads through MiXCR, storing one row per CDR3 protein. The sample lists 300,000 to 400,000 distinct CDR3 sequences; around 8.1% were seen once. Sequenced material: PBMCs, taken more than 35 days after the first yellow fever vaccination. The receptors were gathered from a man aged 18 to 29 who received the YFV17D yellow fever vaccine.

This clonotype was observed a handful of times. The gene calls are TRBV7-8 and TRBJ2-3; no clear D gene. Trimming took off 1 base at V and 0 bases at J, with 11 bases between the two ends. This CDR3 is 16 amino acids long. Germline values: CDR1 SGHVS, CDR2 FQNEAQ. The CDR3 bases are TGTGCCAGCAGCTTAGTCATGGGCGCAAGCACAGATACGCAGTATTTT. As protein: CASSLVMGASTDTQYF.

The CDR3 nucleotides read TGTGCCAGCAGCACCCGCCTGACGCAAGTAAAGGGCTACACCTTC. Protein: CASSTRLTQVKGYTF. This rearrangement joins TRBV7-2 to TRBJ1-2, with unresolved D. Germline V gene data show CDR1 as SGHTA and CDR2 as FQGNSA. CDR3 length: 15 amino acids. The V gene lost 5 bases and the J gene lost 8 bases, with 21 bases spanning the gap. The whole variable domain, remainder taken from reference TRBV7-2 and TRBJ1-2, is GAGVSQSPSNKVTEKGKDVELRCDPISGHTALYWYRQSLGQGLEFLIYFQGNSAPDKSGLPSDRFSAERTGGSVSTLTIQRTQQEDSAVYLCASSTRLTQVKGYTFGSGTRLTVV.

The sample holds many counts of this clonotype. This chain uses TRBV7-9 with TRBJ2-1; possibly TRBD2 for D (7 bases). This CDR3 is built from 16 residues. V dropped 5 bases and J dropped 6 bases, with 20 bases sitting between them. CDR1 is SEHNR, CDR2 FQNEAQ, per germline (reference sequence). DNA for the CDR3: TGTGCCAGCAGCCCCATCGCGGGGGCTGTTTTCAATGAGCAGTTCTTC. Translating gives CASSPIAGAVFNEQFF.

This clonotype was detected only a few times. The chain combines TRBV7-6 with TRBJ2-1, with TRBD2 matching over 9 bases. The CDR3 covers 15 residues. The germline V gene encodes CDR1 SGHVS and CDR2 FNYEAQ. Trimming cost V 5 bases and J 6 bases; bases outside gene matches: 8. The CDR3, as DNA: TGTGCCAGCAGCCCCCCGCGGGGGGGGGGCAATGAGCAGTTCTTC. Translating gives CASSPPRGGGNEQFF. The variable domain in full, with the rest retrieved from reference TRBV7-6 and TRBJ2-1, is GAGVSQSPRYKVTKRGQDVALRCDPISGHVSLYWYRQALGQGPEFLTYFNYEAQQDKSGLPNDRFSAERPEGSISTLTIQRTEQRDSAMYRCASSPPRGGGNEQFFGPGTRLTVL.

This clonotype appeared many times. The V gene is TRBV24-1, the J gene TRBJ2-4; D call uncertain. There are 15 residues in the CDR3. Germline V gives CDR1 KGHDR, CDR2 SFDVKD. The V end lost 4 bases, the J end lost 0 bases, and 9 bases lay between the germline ends. The CDR3 loop is CATSDPSLAKNIQYF. The CDR3 bases are TGTGCCACCAGTGACCCCTCTCTAGCCAAAAACATTCAGTACTTC.

The rearrangement links TRBV30 to TRBJ2-7; D gene uncertain. Trimming stripped 2 bases from V and 3 bases from J, with 14 bases between. This CDR3 spans 14 amino acids. CDR1 is GTSNPN and CDR2 is SVGIG in the germline V gene (reference sequence). DNA of the CDR3: TGTGCCTGGAGTCTGCACCTTGGAGTCTACGAGCAGTACTTC. It is translated as CAWSLHLGVYEQYF.

The table lists this clonotype with a few counts. This sequence joins TRBV29-1 and TRBJ2-7, with 7 bases matching TRBD1. The CDR3 totals 12 residues. The J segment lost 6 bases and the V segment lost 2 bases, leaving 4 bases of the junction unmatched. Germline V gene lookup returns CDR1 SQVTM and CDR2 ANQGSEA. DNA of the CDR3: TGCAGCGTTGAAAAAACAGGGGTCGAGCAGTACGTC. Translating gives CSVEKTGVEQYV.

This clonotype appeared a few times. The V call is TRBV7-2, the J call TRBJ2-5, with D tentatively TRBD2 (7 bases). Looked up from germline, CDR1 is SGHTA and CDR2 is FQGNSA. Between the trimmed V and J ends, which lost 7 bases and 5 bases, there was a span of 23 bases. CDR3 length equals 16 residues. The CDR3 sequence is CASNQRGGASRETQYF. The CDR3 nucleotides read TGTGCCAGCAACCAAAGAGGGGGGGCCTCCCGGGAGACCCAGTACTTC.

The CDR3 sequence: CASSYSQRGASTDTQYF. CDR3 bases: TGTGCCAGCAGTTACTCCCAGCGGGGCGCTAGCACAGATACGCAGTATTTT. This chain uses TRBV6-5 with TRBJ2-3, with 7 bases fitting TRBD2. The CDR3 is made up of 17 amino acids. CDR1 is MNHEY and CDR2 is SVGAGI in the germline V gene. V shed 0 bases, J shed 0 bases, and the junction held 6 bases outside the gene matches.

This chain links TRBV25-1 with TRBJ2-2; D unresolved. Per germline, CDR1 MGHDK and CDR2 SYGVNS. This CDR3 comprises 15 residues. The V gene lost 6 bases and the J gene lost 4 bases, with 15 bases spanning the gap. As DNA, the CDR3 is TGTGCCAGCAGGCCGCCAGGCGCCGGCACCGGGGAGCTGTTTTTT. It translates to CASRPPGAGTGELFF.

The chain is built from TRBV10-3 and TRBJ1-1; D is unclear. CDR1 ENHRY and CDR2 SYGVKD come from the germline V gene. The CDR3 is 15 amino acids. Trimming removed 0 bases from V and 1 base from J, with 9 bases in between. This chain's CDR3 is CAISESGQSNTEAFF. The CDR3, as DNA: TGTGCCATCAGTGAGTCGGGTCAGTCGAACACTGAAGCTTTCTTT.